The next 16 T cell receptor beta chains were all read from a single sample in a study of blood T cell repertoires in COVID-19. Data came from immunoSEQ multiplex PCR; TCRdb stores just in-frame clones and leaves some out. The sample has about 67,000 clones, over 70% seen once. Sequenced input: peripheral blood. The origin of the receptors is a man between 50 and 59 years old with active COVID-19.

The chain is built from TRBV28 and TRBJ1-2; TRBD1 aligns across 8 bases. CDR1 MDHEN and CDR2 SYDVKM come from the germline V gene. This CDR3 is built from 17 residues. The V and J ends lost 3 bases and 1 base, in that order; junction bases with no gene match: 10. The CDR3 nucleotides are TGTGCCAGCAGTTTTGGTCCAGGGGGCCTAATTAACTATGGCTACACCTTC. It encodes CASSFGPGGLINYGYTF.

The rearrangement uses TRBV5-1 and TRBJ1-3; a weak D match, TRBD1 (6 bases). V lost 4 bases and J lost 0, with 11 bases in between. The CDR3 totals 15 residues. Germline loops: CDR1 SGHRS, CDR2 YFSETQ. In DNA, the CDR3 is TGCGCCAGCAGCACCCAGGGGAGCTCTGGAAACACCATATATTTT. Protein sequence: CASSTQGSSGNTIYF.

This rearrangement joins TRBV11-3 to TRBJ2-1; D possibly corresponds to TRBD2 (6 bases). Germline V gene data show CDR1 as SGHNT and CDR2 as YENEEA. The CDR3 has 15 residues. Trimming removed 2 bases from V and 5 bases from J, with 13 bases in between. The chain's CDR3 is CASSLSSGLDNEQFF. CDR3 coding DNA: TGTGCCAGCAGCTTATCCAGCGGGTTAGACAATGAGCAGTTCTTC.

This chain uses TRBV28 with TRBJ2-4; a possible D gene is TRBD1 (5 bases). Trimming removed 4 bases from V and 7 bases from J, with 14 bases in between. The CDR3 has 14 amino acids. Looked up from germline, CDR1 is MDHEN and CDR2 is SYDVKM. The CDR3 region is CASSSPYRGNIQYF. CDR3 DNA sequence: TGTGCCAGCAGTTCCCCATATAGGGGTAACATTCAGTACTTC.

Points on this clone: Other nucleotide sequences from this sample produce the same CDR3. The V call is TRBV7-8, the J call TRBJ1-2; D is ambiguous. There are 13 residues in the CDR3. Trimming shortened V by 1 base and J by 2 bases, and 5 bases separated the two germline ends. The germline CDR1 and CDR2 sequences are SGHVS and FQNEAQ. CDR3 nucleotides: TGTGCCAGCAGCTTAGGGCAGAACTATGGCTACACCTTC. Encoded protein: CASSLGQNYGYTF. The entire variable domain, with the rest obtained from reference TRBV7-8 and TRBJ1-2, is as follows: GAGVSQSPRYKVAKRGQDVALRCDPISGHVSLFWYQQALGQGPEFLTYFQNEAQLDKSGLPSDRFFAERPEGSVSTLKIQRTQQEDSAVYLCASSLGQNYGYTFGSGTRLTVV.

J is TRBJ2-3 and V is TRBV20-1; D perhaps matches TRBD2 (7 bases). The V and J ends lost 3 bases and 0 bases respectively, with 13 bases between them. The CDR3 has 15 residues. The V gene's germline CDR1 is DFQATT and CDR2 SNEGSKA (reference sequence). The DNA of the CDR3 is TGCAGTGCTAGTACGGGGGGCCAAAGCACAGATACGCAGTATTTT. Its protein product is CSASTGGQSTDTQYF.

The chain links TRBV19 to TRBJ1-1; a possible D gene is TRBD1 (6 bases). V was shortened by 6 bases and J by 6 bases, with 11 bases between the two germline ends. The V gene's germline CDR1 is LNHDA and CDR2 SQIVND (reference sequence). The CDR3 is 12 amino acids. DNA of the CDR3: TGTGCCAGTAGCCGAGGACAGTCTGAAGCTTTCTTT. This codes for CASSRGQSEAFF.

The rearrangement links TRBV27 to TRBJ1-2; D unresolved. CDR1 is MNHEY and CDR2 is SMNVEV in the germline V gene (reference sequence). Trimming stripped 7 bases from V and 6 bases from J, with 15 bases between. This CDR3 is 13 amino acids long. CDR3 sequence: CASTSRASDGYTF. The CDR3 bases are TGTGCCAGCACCTCGAGGGCCTCGGATGGCTACACCTTC.

This chain joins TRBV7-2 and TRBJ1-5; the match to TRBD1 covers 9 bases. The germline CDR1 and CDR2 sequences are SGHTA and FQGNSA. The CDR3 is 15 residues long. The V and J ends lost 1 base and 6 bases, in that order; junction bases with no gene match: 4. The chain's CDR3 is CASSLVGTGIQPQHF. The CDR3 bases are TGTGCCAGCAGCTTAGTCGGGACAGGGATTCAGCCCCAGCATTTT.

The CDR3 sequence is CATSVGGEGNEKLFF. In DNA, the CDR3 is TGTGCCACCAGTGTAGGGGGCGAAGGTAATGAAAAACTGTTTTTT. This chain links TRBV24-1 with TRBJ1-4; 7 bases are shared with TRBD1. This CDR3 contains 15 residues. CDR1 and CDR2 (germline): KGHDR, SFDVKD. V shed 5 bases, J shed 4 bases, and the junction held 6 bases outside the gene matches.

The V and J genes are TRBV21-1 and TRBJ2-7; the table gives TRBD2 as D, unverified against the DNA. TRBV21-1 is a known pseudogene. The CDR3 has 15 residues. CDR3 sequence reads: CASTLLPGLTYEQYF. The CDR3 coding sequence is TGTGCCAGCACCCTCCTGCCGGGACTAACCTACGAGCAGTACTTC.

The rearrangement uses TRBV4-2 and TRBJ2-1, with D possibly matching TRBD2 (6 bases). V was clipped by 0 bases and J by 4 bases, with 13 bases between them. The CDR3 runs 16 residues. The germline V gene encodes CDR1 LGHNA and CDR2 YNFKEQ. The CDR3 sequence is CASSQDNRGTYNEQFF. The CDR3 DNA is TGTGCCAGCAGCCAAGATAATCGGGGGACGTACAATGAGCAGTTCTTC.

V is TRBV20-1 and J is TRBJ2-1; TRBD2 matches 9 bases. The ends lost 3 bases at V and 8 bases at J; junction bases unmatched: 11. Germline-derived CDR1 and CDR2 are DFQATT and SNEGSKA (reference sequence). CDR3 length: 15 amino acids. For the CDR3, the DNA is TGCAGTGCTAGTCCCCCGGGACTAGCTAGGCATGAGCAGTTCTTC. Amino acid sequence: CSASPPGLARHEQFF.

CDR3 DNA: TGTGCCAGCAGTTTATCGGGACTTAATCAGCCCCAGCATTTT. Residues: CASSLSGLNQPQHF. The genes are TRBV28 and TRBJ1-5, with D perhaps TRBD1 (5 bases). CDR1 and CDR2 (germline): MDHEN, SYDVKM. V lost 1 base, J lost 4 bases, and 8 bases lay in between. This CDR3 has 14 amino acids.

This rearrangement joins TRBV29-1 to TRBJ1-1, with D maybe TRBD1 (6 bases). Trimming took off 7 bases at V and 3 bases at J, with 12 bases between the two ends. This CDR3 is built from 12 residues. The germline V gene has CDR1 SQVTM and CDR2 ANQGSEA. The CDR3 is CSAAQGDTEAFF. The CDR3 region has the DNA TGCAGCGCCGCACAGGGCGACACTGAAGCTTTCTTT.

The chain links TRBV18 to TRBJ2-1, with 11 bases identical to TRBD1. Germline V gives CDR1 KGHSH, CDR2 LQKENI. There are 16 residues in the CDR3. V trimming: 5 bases; J trimming: 1 base; junction bases outside the gene matches: 4. In DNA, the CDR3 is TGTGCCAGCTCAACCGGGACAGGGGGGTCCTACAATGAGCAGTTCTTC. It codes for CASSTGTGGSYNEQFF.